Below, 29 T cell receptor beta chains from the same sample are listed, as sequenced in a study of T cell responses to AZD1222 COVID-19 vaccine. Profiled with immunoSEQ multiplex PCR; TCRdb holds only in-frame clones, not every one. The sample consists of more than 140,000 clones, more than 85% of them appearing once. Sequenced material: peripheral blood, taken on day 0 of MenACWY control vaccination. The receptors stem from an adult in good health.

V and J are TRBV2 and TRBJ2-3, with TRBD2 as a possible D gene (5 bases). Per germline, CDR1 SNHLY and CDR2 FYNNEI. The ends were cut back, 5 bases at V and 5 bases at J, with 17 bases in the middle. The CDR3 totals 15 residues. The CDR3 spells CASSSSTAGGDTQYF. The DNA for the CDR3 is TGTGCCAGCAGTTCCTCCACTGCGGGTGGAGATACGCAGTATTTT.

The CDR3 here is CASSLFQTGNTIYF. CDR3 bases: TGTGCCAGCAGCTTATTTCAGACTGGAAACACCATATATTTT. The chain uses TRBV11-2 and TRBJ1-3; D not resolved. Germline loops: CDR1 SGHAT, CDR2 FQNNGV. The CDR3 is made up of 14 amino acids. The V end was cut by 2 bases, the J end by 2 bases, with 7 bases between.

This clone has just one count. The chain is built from TRBV5-1 and TRBJ2-7; D ambiguous. Trimming took 7 bases from V and 3 from J, leaving 17 bases between them. The CDR3 has 14 residues. CDR1 SGHRS and CDR2 YFSETQ come from the germline V gene. The CDR3 sequence is CASAESSKLYEQYF. The CDR3 DNA is TGCGCCAGCGCGGAATCCAGTAAGCTCTACGAGCAGTACTTC. The whole variable domain, remainder taken from reference TRBV5-1 and TRBJ2-7, is KAGVTQTPRYLIKTRGQQVTLSCSPISGHRSVSWYQQTPGQGLQFLFEYFSETQRNKGNFPGRFSGRQFSNSRSEMNVSTLELGDSALYLCASAESSKLYEQYFGPGTRLTVT.

The chain links TRBV4-1 to TRBJ2-7; D is perhaps TRBD1 or TRBD2 (6 bases each). The germline gives CDR1 MGHRA, CDR2 YSYEKL. CDR3 length equals 15 residues. V shed 0 bases and J shed 3 bases, with 12 bases lying between them. Written as DNA, the CDR3 is TGCGCCAGCAGCCAAGATGAGGGGGGCTTCTACGAGCAGTACTTC. Translation: CASSQDEGGFYEQYF.

The rearrangement joins TRBV27 to TRBJ2-7; the D is unclear. V dropped 4 bases and J dropped 4 bases, with 11 bases sitting between them. Germline CDR1 and CDR2: MNHEY and SMNVEV (reference sequence). This CDR3 has 13 amino acids. CDR3 residues: CASSSGSRYEQYF. CDR3 nucleotides: TGTGCCAGCAGTTCCGGGTCGAGGTACGAGCAGTACTTC.

The V gene is TRBV28, the J gene TRBJ1-3, with 7 bases matching TRBD1. This CDR3 has 15 amino acids. The trim removed 7 bases at V and 0 bases at J, leaving 6 bases unmatched. Per germline, CDR1 MDHEN and CDR2 SYDVKM. The CDR3 loop is CASTFGTVSGNTIYF. The CDR3 DNA sequence: TGTGCCAGCACCTTCGGGACAGTCTCTGGAAACACCATATATTTT.

The gene calls are TRBV10-3 and TRBJ1-5; 8 bases line up with TRBD1. The CDR3 spans 15 residues. The germline CDR1 and CDR2 sequences are ENHRY and SYGVKD. V dropped 5 bases and J dropped 6; count of bases not matched to a gene: 9. CDR3 in DNA: TGTGCCATCAGTCCCGCGGACAGGGAGGGTCAGCCCCAGCATTTT. This translates into CAISPADREGQPQHF.

CDR3 in amino acids: CASSAPVPSRQYF. The CDR3 DNA sequence: TGTGCCAGCAGTGCTCCTGTCCCGAGTAGGCAGTACTTC. This chain joins TRBV2 and TRBJ2-7; no definite D call. Germline V gene data show CDR1 as SNHLY and CDR2 as FYNNEI. The CDR3 has 13 residues. Trimming left V 4 bases short and J 9 bases short, with 16 bases between.

The V and J genes are TRBV7-9 and TRBJ2-7, with unresolved D. The CDR3 spans 18 residues. The V end was cut by 3 bases, the J end by 0 bases, with 21 bases between. Germline loops: CDR1 SEHNR, CDR2 FQNEAQ (reference sequence). CDR3 nucleotide sequence: TGTGCCAGCAGCTTTAAAAATGTACCCGTCGGGTTCTCCTACGAGCAGTACTTC. Its translation: CASSFKNVPVGFSYEQYF.

The V and J genes are TRBV6-5 and TRBJ2-7; tentatively, D is TRBD1 or TRBD2 (5 bases each). The germline gives CDR1 MNHEY, CDR2 SVGAGI. The V end lost 2 bases, the J end lost 0 bases, and 8 bases lay between the germline ends. The CDR3 is 14 amino acids. This CDR3 reads CASSYRGPSYEQYF. In nucleotides, the CDR3 is TGTGCCAGCAGTTACAGGGGACCCTCCTACGAGCAGTACTTC.

This chain joins TRBV7-2 and TRBJ1-5, with D possibly being TRBD1 (6 bases). CDR1 is SGHTA and CDR2 is FQGNSA in the germline V gene. This CDR3 region has 16 residues. The V end was cut by 5 bases, the J end by 4 bases, with 18 bases between. The CDR3 DNA reads as TGTGCCAGCAGCCTACTTTCCGGACAGCCAAATCAGCCCCAGCATTTT. Translated: CASSLLSGQPNQPQHF.

The chain uses TRBV11-2 and TRBJ1-3; D uncertain. Germline CDR1 reads SGHAT; CDR2 reads FQNNGV. The CDR3 totals 14 residues. Trimming stripped 1 base from V and 5 bases from J, with 9 bases between. This CDR3 reads CASSLGLKRNTIYF. The CDR3 bases are TGTGCCAGCAGCTTAGGGTTAAAGCGAAACACCATATATTTT.

The chain uses TRBV5-5 and TRBJ2-1; D uncertain. The ends were cut back, 5 bases at V and 0 bases at J, with 9 bases in the middle. Germline-derived CDR1 and CDR2 are SGHKS and YYEKEE (reference sequence). CDR3 length: 14 residues. The CDR3 DNA sequence: TGTGCCAGCAGAACCTTCAGCTCCTACAATGAGCAGTTCTTC. Its protein is CASRTFSSYNEQFF. The whole variable domain, remainder taken from reference TRBV5-5 and TRBJ2-1, is DAGVTQSPTHLIKTRGQQVTLRCSPISGHKSVSWYQQVLGQGPQFIFQYYEKEERGRGNFPDRFSARQFPNYSSELNVNALLLGDSALYLCASRTFSSYNEQFFGPGTRLTVL.

V and J are TRBV4-1 and TRBJ1-1; D remains ambiguous. The CDR3 covers 13 residues. Germline values: CDR1 MGHRA, CDR2 YSYEKL. Trimming stripped 6 bases from V and 0 bases from J, with 8 bases between. This CDR3 reads CASSLLLNTEAFF. CDR3 DNA: TGCGCCAGCAGTCTGCTGCTGAACACTGAAGCTTTCTTT.

The genes are TRBV5-1 and TRBJ2-2; D is unclear. The CDR3 runs 15 residues. CDR1 is SGHRS, CDR2 YFSETQ, per germline. Trimming took 4 bases from V and 0 from J, leaving 10 bases between them. The CDR3 loop reads CASSVQISNTGELFF. CDR3 sequence (DNA): TGCGCCAGCAGCGTGCAGATCTCGAACACCGGGGAGCTGTTTTTT.

The V gene is TRBV5-6, the J gene TRBJ2-1; D possibly corresponds to TRBD2 (5 bases). Trimming shortened V by 6 bases and J by 6 bases, and 13 bases separated the two germline ends. CDR3 length: 13 residues. Germline CDR1 SGHDT, CDR2 YYEEEE. The CDR3 reads CASTLAGSNEQFF. In DNA form, the CDR3 reads TGTGCCAGCACCCTTGCGGGCTCCAATGAGCAGTTCTTC.

This rearrangement joins TRBV15 to TRBJ1-1; D unresolved. CDR1 is LNHNV and CDR2 is YYDKDF in the germline V gene (reference sequence). Trimming removed 0 bases at V and 2 bases at J, with 16 bases between. This CDR3 spans 17 amino acids. DNA of the CDR3: TGTGCCACCAGCAGAGATAGAGGTCGTACAATTAACACTGAAGCTTTCTTT. Amino acids: CATSRDRGRTINTEAFF.

The rearrangement uses TRBV7-6 and TRBJ2-2; possibly TRBD2 for D (6 bases). CDR1 and CDR2 from the germline V gene are SGHVS and FNYEAQ. The V end lost 5 bases, the J end lost 4 bases, and 14 bases lay between the germline ends. The CDR3 is 15 residues long. The CDR3 protein is CASSLGLLGTGELFF. The CDR3 region has the DNA TGTGCCAGCAGCCTGGGACTCTTAGGCACCGGGGAGCTGTTTTTT. Combining the CDR3 with reference TRBV7-6 and TRBJ2-2 gives the whole variable domain GAGVSQSPRYKVTKRGQDVALRCDPISGHVSLYWYRQALGQGPEFLTYFNYEAQQDKSGLPNDRFSAERPEGSISTLTIQRTEQRDSAMYRCASSLGLLGTGELFFGEGSRLTVL.

The CDR3 sequence: CASSMAGVVRNTEAFF. DNA of the CDR3: TGTGCCAGTAGTATGGCAGGGGTCGTAAGGAACACTGAAGCTTTCTTT. The chain carries TRBV19 and TRBJ1-1, with D tentatively TRBD1 (6 bases). The CDR3 has 16 residues. CDR1 and CDR2 from the germline V gene are LNHDA and SQIVND (reference sequence). V lost 3 bases and J 1 base, leaving 15 bases between the germline ends.

This chain connects TRBV10-3 to TRBJ1-3, with D possibly being TRBD1 (6 bases). The germline gives CDR1 ENHRY, CDR2 SYGVKD. The V and J ends lost 3 bases and 1 base respectively, with 13 bases between them. This CDR3 has 16 amino acids. CDR3 bases: TGTGCCATCAGTGACCCCGGTCAGGGGTCTGGAAACACCATATATTTT. Protein product: CAISDPGQGSGNTIYF.

The chain uses TRBV9 and TRBJ1-3, with D possibly matching TRBD1 (6 bases). This CDR3 is 17 amino acids long. Trimming pared 3 bases from V and 2 bases from J, leaving 18 bases between. Germline values: CDR1 SGDLS, CDR2 YYNGEE. CDR3 in amino acids: CASSAPGGQGTGNTIYF. CDR3 sequence (DNA): TGTGCCAGCAGCGCCCCTGGGGGGCAGGGGACTGGAAACACCATATATTTT.

V is TRBV27 and J is TRBJ2-7; TRBD1 agrees at 8 bases. The V gene end was trimmed by 4 bases and the J gene end by 1 base; junction bases not matched to a gene: 3. CDR3 length: 14 residues. In germline, CDR1 is MNHEY, CDR2 SMNVEV (reference sequence). The DNA of the CDR3 is TGTGCCAGCAGTTCAACAGGGGGGTCCTACGAGCAGTACTTC. Its protein is CASSSTGGSYEQYF.

CDR3 DNA sequence: TGTGCCAGCAGCCAAACTTGGGGACATGAGGGTCAGCCCCAGCATTTT. This codes for CASSQTWGHEGQPQHF. The chain uses TRBV4-2 and TRBJ1-5, with a tentative D call TRBD1 (6 bases). Trimming took 2 bases from V and 6 from J, leaving 17 bases between them. The CDR3 runs 16 residues. Germline V lookup: CDR1 LGHNA, CDR2 YNFKEQ.

The rearrangement links TRBV5-1 to TRBJ2-3; 13 bases are a match to TRBD2. The CDR3 is made up of 19 amino acids. The ends lost 0 bases at V and 3 bases at J; junction bases unmatched: 10. Germline CDR1 reads SGHRS; CDR2 reads YFSETQ. DNA of the CDR3: TGCGCCAGCAGCTTGGACGGACTAGCGGGGGAGTTTAGTACAGATACGCAGTATTTT. Translated, it gives CASSLDGLAGEFSTDTQYF.

For the CDR3, the DNA is TGTGCCAGCAGTCCGGGGGTTTCCGACTCAACTAATGAAAAACTGTTTTTT. Translation: CASSPGVSDSTNEKLFF. The rearrangement joins TRBV28 to TRBJ1-4; tentative D call: TRBD1 (5 bases). Germline V gene lookup returns CDR1 MDHEN and CDR2 SYDVKM. The CDR3 is made up of 17 amino acids. Deletions cut 5 bases from V and 0 bases from J, with 16 bases between.

The J gene is TRBJ2-2, the V gene TRBV11-3; D remains unclear. This CDR3 has 17 residues. Germline V gene sequence: CDR1 SGHNT, CDR2 YENEEA. V lost 2 bases and J lost 4, with 17 bases in between. CDR3 sequence: CASSLTTFSSFTGELFF. CDR3 sequence (DNA): TGTGCCAGCAGCTTAACGACCTTTTCCTCTTTCACCGGGGAGCTGTTTTTT. The entire variable domain, with the rest obtained from reference TRBV11-3 and TRBJ2-2, is as follows: EAGVVQSPRYKIIEKKQPVAFWCNPISGHNTLYWYLQNLGQGPELLIRYENEEAVDDSQLPKDRFSAERLKGVDSTLKIQPAELGDSAVYLCASSLTTFSSFTGELFFGEGSRLTVL.

CDR3 nucleotide sequence: TGTGCCAGCAGCCTCCCCCGGGTCGGGGGTTCTCAGTTCTTC. It is translated as CASSLPRVGGSQFF. The chain combines TRBV7-9 with TRBJ2-1; D is perhaps TRBD2 (6 bases). Per the germline V gene, CDR1 is SEHNR and CDR2 is FQNEAQ (reference sequence). The CDR3 spans 14 residues. Trimming stripped 5 bases from V and 13 bases from J, with 21 bases between.

J is TRBJ2-5 and V is TRBV11-1; perhaps TRBD2 as D (6 bases). Germline CDR1 and CDR2: SGHAT and FQDESV (reference sequence). Trimming cost V 2 bases and J 4 bases, with 14 bases left between them. The CDR3 has 15 amino acids. The CDR3: CASSLKGGDRETQYF. CDR3 bases: TGTGCCAGCAGCTTAAAGGGCGGGGATCGAGAGACCCAGTACTTC.

V and J are TRBV13 and TRBJ1-1; tentatively, D is TRBD1 (5 bases). The germline CDR1 and CDR2 sequences are PRHDT and FYEKMQ (reference sequence). The V end lost 0 bases, the J end lost 6 bases, and 20 bases lay between the germline ends. The CDR3 length is 17 residues. CDR3 region: CASSLGLKASGLPEAFF. The CDR3 nucleotides read TGTGCCAGCAGCTTAGGCCTTAAGGCTTCAGGGCTCCCTGAAGCTTTCTTT.